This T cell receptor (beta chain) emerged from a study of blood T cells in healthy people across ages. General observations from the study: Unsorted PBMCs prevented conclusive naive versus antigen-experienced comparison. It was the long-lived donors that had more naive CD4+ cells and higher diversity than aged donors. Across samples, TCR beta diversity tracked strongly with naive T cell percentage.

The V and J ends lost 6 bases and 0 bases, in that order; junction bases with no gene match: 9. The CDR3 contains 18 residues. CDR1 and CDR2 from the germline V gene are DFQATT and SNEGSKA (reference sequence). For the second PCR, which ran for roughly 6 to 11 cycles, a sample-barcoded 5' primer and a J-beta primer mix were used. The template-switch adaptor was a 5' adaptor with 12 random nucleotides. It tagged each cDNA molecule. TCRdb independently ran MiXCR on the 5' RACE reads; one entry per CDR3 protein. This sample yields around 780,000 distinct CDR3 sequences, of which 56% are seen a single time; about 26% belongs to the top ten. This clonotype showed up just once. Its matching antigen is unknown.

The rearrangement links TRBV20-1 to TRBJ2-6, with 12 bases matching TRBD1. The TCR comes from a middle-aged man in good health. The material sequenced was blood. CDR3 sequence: CSATIAGQGASGANVLTF. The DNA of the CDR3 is TGCAGTGCCACTATCGCGGGACAGGGGGCCTCTGGGGCCAACGTCCTGACTTTC.